A single sample gave rise to the 23 T cell receptor beta chains below, sequenced in a study of a mutant IDH1 vaccine in newly diagnosed glioma. Time point: week 11, during vaccination. With topical imiquimod, each dose of the vaccine consisted of 300 ug of mutant IDH1 20-mer peptide. Their antigens are not known. Profiled with immunoSEQ multiplex PCR; TCRdb holds only in-frame clones, not every one. The sample records 120,000 or so clones, around four fifths being singletons. Sequenced material: PBMCs, taken from a glioma patient whose treatment included an IDH1 peptide vaccine. The source is a man in his forties with glioma.

The chain employs TRBV7-2 and TRBJ2-2; weak D call: TRBD2 (6 bases). The CDR3 runs 14 residues. V shed 5 bases and J shed 4 bases, with 11 bases lying between them. CDR1 SGHTA and CDR2 FQGNSA come from the germline V gene. CDR3 sequence (DNA): TGTGCCAGCAGCCGGGGACTCCGCACCGGGGAGCTGTTTTTT. It yields the protein CASSRGLRTGELFF.

CDR3 sequence: CASSRTGGFGANVLTF. The CDR3 nucleotides read TGCGCCAGCAGCCGGACAGGGGGCTTCGGGGCCAACGTCCTGACTTTC. The chain uses TRBV5-1 and TRBJ2-6, with 11 bases matching TRBD1. This CDR3 is built from 16 residues. The germline V gene has CDR1 SGHRS and CDR2 YFSETQ. With V trimmed by 4 bases and J by 4 bases, 4 bases remained unmatched.

The sample holds a few counts of this clone. The chain links TRBV5-4 to TRBJ1-1; D gene unclear. The CDR3 consists of 15 residues. V lost 2 bases and J lost 3, with 14 bases in between. Germline CDR1 is SGHNT and CDR2 is YYREEE (reference sequence). The CDR3 DNA follows: TGTGCCAGCAGCTTTGAGATGGATTTGGACACTGAAGCTTTCTTT. Translation gives CASSFEMDLDTEAFF.

The sample holds a few counts of this clone. The chain links TRBV10-3 to TRBJ1-2, with TRBD1 as a possible D gene (5 bases). V shed 6 bases and J shed 2 bases, with 13 bases lying between them. The CDR3 spans 14 residues. Germline V CDR1 and CDR2: ENHRY, SYGVKD. As DNA, the CDR3 is TGTGCCATCAGGGGGACGCGGGACAACTATGGCTACACCTTC. Residues: CAIRGTRDNYGYTF.

The chain employs TRBV11-2 and TRBJ2-5; no reliable D call. V lost 1 base, J lost 5 bases, and 8 bases lay in between. Per the germline V gene, CDR1 is SGHAT and CDR2 is FQNNGV. The CDR3 is 13 amino acids. The CDR3 sequence: CASSLGVSETQYF. Here the CDR3 DNA reads TGTGCCAGCAGCTTAGGTGTTTCGGAGACCCAGTACTTC.

The rearrangement uses TRBV9 and TRBJ1-3; D is uncertain. The CDR3 has 13 residues. Germline V gene sequence: CDR1 SGDLS, CDR2 YYNGEE. With 0 bases removed from V and 7 bases from J, the gap between germline ends came to 8 bases. The CDR3 reads CASSVVPGNTIYF. In DNA form, the CDR3 reads TGTGCCAGCAGCGTAGTGCCGGGCAACACCATATATTTT.

The chain joins TRBV18 to TRBJ2-5, with 10 bases lining up with TRBD1. The junction had 5 bases not matched to a gene; V was cut back by 6 bases and J by 1 base. Germline loops: CDR1 KGHSH, CDR2 LQKENI. The CDR3 runs to 15 residues. The CDR3 nucleotides are TGTGCCAGCTCTCCTAGGACAGGGGGCCAAGAGACCCAGTACTTC. Residues: CASSPRTGGQETQYF.

The J gene is TRBJ2-4, the V gene TRBV19; possible D gene TRBD2, 6 bases. CDR1 and CDR2 from the germline V gene are LNHDA and SQIVND (reference sequence). This CDR3 has 16 amino acids. Trimming left V 5 bases short and J 4 bases short, with 18 bases between. In DNA form, the CDR3 reads TGTGCCAGTAGTGGAGGGAAGGCCGGGGGTAAAAACATTCAGTACTTC. It encodes CASSGGKAGGKNIQYF. Full variable domain (remainder filled in from reference TRBV19 and TRBJ2-4): DGGITQSPKYLFRKEGQNVTLSCEQNLNHDAMYWYRQDPGQGLRLIYYSQIVNDFQKGDIAEGYSVSREKKESFPLTVTSAQKNPTAFYLCASSGGKAGGKNIQYFGAGTRLSVL.

The rearrangement links TRBV7-2 to TRBJ2-5; D uncertain. Trimming shortened V by 2 bases and J by 2 bases, and 3 bases separated the two germline ends. The germline V gene has CDR1 SGHTA and CDR2 FQGNSA. The CDR3 loop spans 12 amino acids. The CDR3 is CASSLKQETQYF. DNA for the CDR3: TGTGCCAGCAGCTTAAAACAAGAGACCCAGTACTTC.

This chain uses TRBV5-4 with TRBJ1-2, with TRBD1 identical over 10 bases. CDR1 SGHNT and CDR2 YYREEE come from the germline V gene (reference sequence). The CDR3 has 17 amino acids. With V trimmed by 4 bases and J by 3 bases, 12 bases remained unmatched. For the CDR3, the DNA is TGTGCCAGCAGCCCTGGACAGGGGGGGAAACAATACTATGGCTACACCTTC. It is translated as CASSPGQGGKQYYGYTF.

This CDR3 reads CASSYAGRETQYF. Here the CDR3 DNA reads TGTGCCAGCAGTTACGCAGGGAGGGAGACCCAGTACTTC. V usage is TRBV6-6 and J usage is TRBJ2-5, with D possibly TRBD2 on 6 matching bases. Between the trimmed V and J ends, which lost 2 bases and 5 bases, there was a span of 9 bases. The CDR3 consists of 13 residues. Germline CDR1 is MNHNY and CDR2 is SVGAGI (reference sequence).

The chain is built from TRBV9 and TRBJ2-7; TRBD1 aligns across 8 bases. J was trimmed by 4 bases and V by 1 base; bases with no gene match: 7. Germline V lookup: CDR1 SGDLS, CDR2 YYNGEE. The CDR3 runs to 15 residues. Here the CDR3 DNA reads TGTGCCAGCAGCGTATCAGGGGGCAGTTTTTACGAGCAGTACTTC. Translation gives CASSVSGGSFYEQYF.

The V call is TRBV9, the J call TRBJ1-2; 7 bases map to TRBD1. The CDR3 extends over 16 amino acids. CDR1 and CDR2 from the germline V gene are SGDLS and YYNGEE. The ends lost 0 bases at V and 7 bases at J; junction bases unmatched: 12. The CDR3 coding sequence is TGTGCCAGCAGCGTAGCTGATGACAGGGAGGGAGCTGGCTACACCTTC. It yields the protein CASSVADDREGAGYTF.

The V gene is TRBV4-2, the J gene TRBJ2-5; D possibly corresponds to TRBD2 (5 bases). The J call is in doubt because the DNA end fits TRBJ2-7 better. The CDR3 spans 16 residues. Looked up from germline, CDR1 is LGHNA and CDR2 is YNFKEQ. CDR3 nucleotides: TGTGCCAGCAGCCGAGTGCCGGAGTCGGGGTCCTACGAGCAGTACTTC. It translates to CASSRVPESGSYEQYF.

This chain uses TRBV6-6 with TRBJ1-2; the match to TRBD1 covers 7 bases. There are 12 residues in the CDR3. Germline trimming cut 10 bases from V and 7 bases from J; bases unmatched to any gene: 9. Germline loops: CDR1 MNHNY, CDR2 SVGAGI (reference sequence). The CDR3 bases are TGTGCCACCGAACAGGGGAGAGGTGGCTACACCTTC. It codes for CATEQGRGGYTF.

The chain employs TRBV29-1 and TRBJ2-3; possible D gene TRBD2, 7 bases. The V gene lost 8 bases and the J gene lost 0 bases, with 21 bases spanning the gap. CDR1 is SQVTM, CDR2 ANQGSEA, per germline. The CDR3 consists of 16 residues. The chain's CDR3 is CSFWEGGGQSTDTQYF. CDR3 bases: TGCAGCTTCTGGGAGGGCGGGGGCCAGAGCACAGATACGCAGTATTTT.

The rearrangement links TRBV19 to TRBJ2-3, with 8 bases lining up with TRBD1. Germline loops: CDR1 LNHDA, CDR2 SQIVND (reference sequence). Germline trimming cut 3 bases from V and 1 base from J; bases unmatched to any gene: 6. CDR3 length equals 16 residues. Here the CDR3 reads CASSIRPTGGTDTQYF. CDR3 in DNA: TGTGCCAGTAGTATCCGCCCGACAGGGGGCACAGATACGCAGTATTTT. The full variable domain, in which reference TRBV19 and TRBJ2-3 provide the parts outside the CDR3, is DGGITQSPKYLFRKEGQNVTLSCEQNLNHDAMYWYRQDPGQGLRLIYYSQIVNDFQKGDIAEGYSVSREKKESFPLTVTSAQKNPTAFYLCASSIRPTGGTDTQYFGPGTRLTVL.

This sequence joins TRBV19 and TRBJ2-1; TRBD1 aligns across 9 bases. The CDR3 runs to 18 residues. Germline V lookup: CDR1 LNHDA, CDR2 SQIVND (reference sequence). V shed 0 bases and J 0 bases; nucleotides not matched to a gene: 6. The CDR3 nucleotides are TGTGCCAGTAGTATAGATAGCATGGGACAGGGCTCCTACAATGAGCAGTTCTTC. Protein product: CASSIDSMGQGSYNEQFF.

The rearrangement joins TRBV7-2 to TRBJ1-1; D might be TRBD1 (5 bases). This CDR3 comprises 19 residues. CDR1 is SGHTA and CDR2 is FQGNSA in the germline V gene. Trimming stripped 0 bases from V and 1 base from J, with 21 bases between. Here the CDR3 reads CASSLAPLTGHGGNTEAFF. DNA for the CDR3: TGTGCCAGCAGCTTAGCGCCCCTAACAGGTCACGGGGGGAACACTGAAGCTTTCTTT. Complete variable domain (other parts from reference TRBV7-2 and TRBJ1-1): GAGVSQSPSNKVTEKGKDVELRCDPISGHTALYWYRQSLGQGLEFLIYFQGNSAPDKSGLPSDRFSAERTGGSVSTLTIQRTQQEDSAVYLCASSLAPLTGHGGNTEAFFGQGTRLTVV.

The chain combines TRBV2 with TRBJ2-3, with 9 bases that match TRBD2. The CDR3 is made up of 15 amino acids. V trimming: 11 bases; J trimming: 1 base; junction bases outside the gene matches: 10. CDR1 is SNHLY, CDR2 FYNNEI, per germline. The CDR3 loop reads CASSGASGGTDTQYF. In DNA, the CDR3 is TGTGCCTCCTCGGGGGCTAGCGGGGGCACAGATACGCAGTATTTT.

CDR3 loop: CASSAGGRERYEQYF. In DNA, the CDR3 is TGTGCCAGCAGCGCCGGGGGGCGGGAGAGGTACGAGCAGTACTTC. V is TRBV7-2 and J is TRBJ2-7, with D possibly being TRBD2 (7 bases). Trimming left V 5 bases short and J 4 bases short, with 18 bases between. There are 15 residues in the CDR3. Germline-derived CDR1 and CDR2 are SGHTA and FQGNSA.

V is TRBV4-3 and J is TRBJ1-2; 10 bases align to TRBD1. The CDR3 consists of 13 residues. Looked up from germline, CDR1 is LGHNA and CDR2 is YSLEER. Unmatched junction bases numbered 3, after V lost 4 bases and J lost 7 bases. For the CDR3, the DNA is TGCGCCAGCAGCCGTCGGGACAGGGGTGGCTACACCTTC. Translating gives CASSRRDRGGYTF.

The chain joins TRBV11-3 to TRBJ2-1, with unresolved D. The V gene's germline CDR1 is SGHNT and CDR2 YENEEA. CDR3 length: 14 amino acids. V shed 2 bases and J shed 5 bases, with 10 bases lying between them. CDR3 bases: TGTGCCAGCAGCTTATCGGGCCCCCACAATGAGCAGTTCTTC. Its translation is CASSLSGPHNEQFF.